This T cell receptor (beta chain) originates from a study of blood T cell repertoires in COVID-19. As for the study in general: Samples taken during acute and convalescent COVID-19 were collected in the United States, Italy and Spain. PBMCs, B-cell-depleted T cells, or T cells provided the cDNA or gDNA that made up the material.

Methods used by the authors: By means of reference gene primer amplification, nucleated cell counts were estimated. The repertoire was sequenced with immunoSEQ multiplex PCR; TCRdb's copy has only in-frame clones and lacks some. The DNA was the basis for D and trimming; V, J and clone size are from that table. The table lists roughly 37,000 clones, roughly 78% of them singletons, with less than 40% in the top ten. Germline CDR1 and CDR2: LGHNA and YNFKEQ. The CDR3 extends over 15 amino acids. The V and J ends lost 0 bases and 6 bases respectively, with 13 bases between them. This clonotype was sampled from a man aged 55 to 70 with acute or convalescent COVID-19. Sample: peripheral blood. V and J are TRBV4-2 and TRBJ2-3; D unresolved. The CDR3 loop reads CASSQDPQARDTQYF. For the CDR3, the DNA is TGTGCCAGCAGCCAAGACCCCCAAGCGCGTGATACGCAGTATTTT.